This T cell receptor (beta chain) was sequenced during a study of OX40 agonist ivuxolimab in advanced cancers. About the study: An agonistic anti-OX40 (CD134) antibody, ivuxolimab, was used to treat the patients.

Measured with immunoSEQ multiplex PCR; TCRdb has only the in-frame clones, and not every one. Of approximately 68,000 clones in the sample, around 88% were seen once. V was clipped by 5 bases and J by 5 bases; unmatched bases: 11. The CDR3 is made up of 15 amino acids. Germline V lookup: CDR1 MNHEY, CDR2 SVGAGI. This sample comprised CD4+ or CD8+ T cells sorted from blood, obtained in a trial of the OX40 agonist ivuxolimab. This TCR was sampled from an adult with an advanced solid tumor such as melanoma, head and neck, liver or kidney cancer. The chain joins TRBV6-5 to TRBJ1-2; 7 bases are a match to TRBD1. This CDR3 is CASSVQEGAQYGYTF. The CDR3 DNA follows: TGTGCCAGCAGTGTTCAGGAGGGGGCGCAATATGGCTACACCTTC.